This entry describes one TCR beta chain. The CDR3 spans 13 residues. CDR1 LNHDA and CDR2 SQIVND come from the germline V gene (reference sequence). The V gene end was trimmed by 5 bases and the J gene end by 8 bases; junction bases not matched to a gene: 4. This entry is derived from a study of blood T cell repertoires in COVID-19. The table came from immunoSEQ multiplex PCR; TCRdb's copy has only in-frame clones and leaves some out. The sample shows over 150,000 clones, 86% of them seen only once. This chain joins TRBV19 and TRBJ1-4; 8 bases fit TRBD1. The sample taken for sequencing was peripheral blood. The receptor was derived from a man aged 50 to 59 with active or convalescent COVID-19. The CDR3 loop reads CASSSTGVEKLFF. DNA for the CDR3: TGTGCCAGTAGTTCGACAGGGGTCGAAAAACTGTTTTTT.